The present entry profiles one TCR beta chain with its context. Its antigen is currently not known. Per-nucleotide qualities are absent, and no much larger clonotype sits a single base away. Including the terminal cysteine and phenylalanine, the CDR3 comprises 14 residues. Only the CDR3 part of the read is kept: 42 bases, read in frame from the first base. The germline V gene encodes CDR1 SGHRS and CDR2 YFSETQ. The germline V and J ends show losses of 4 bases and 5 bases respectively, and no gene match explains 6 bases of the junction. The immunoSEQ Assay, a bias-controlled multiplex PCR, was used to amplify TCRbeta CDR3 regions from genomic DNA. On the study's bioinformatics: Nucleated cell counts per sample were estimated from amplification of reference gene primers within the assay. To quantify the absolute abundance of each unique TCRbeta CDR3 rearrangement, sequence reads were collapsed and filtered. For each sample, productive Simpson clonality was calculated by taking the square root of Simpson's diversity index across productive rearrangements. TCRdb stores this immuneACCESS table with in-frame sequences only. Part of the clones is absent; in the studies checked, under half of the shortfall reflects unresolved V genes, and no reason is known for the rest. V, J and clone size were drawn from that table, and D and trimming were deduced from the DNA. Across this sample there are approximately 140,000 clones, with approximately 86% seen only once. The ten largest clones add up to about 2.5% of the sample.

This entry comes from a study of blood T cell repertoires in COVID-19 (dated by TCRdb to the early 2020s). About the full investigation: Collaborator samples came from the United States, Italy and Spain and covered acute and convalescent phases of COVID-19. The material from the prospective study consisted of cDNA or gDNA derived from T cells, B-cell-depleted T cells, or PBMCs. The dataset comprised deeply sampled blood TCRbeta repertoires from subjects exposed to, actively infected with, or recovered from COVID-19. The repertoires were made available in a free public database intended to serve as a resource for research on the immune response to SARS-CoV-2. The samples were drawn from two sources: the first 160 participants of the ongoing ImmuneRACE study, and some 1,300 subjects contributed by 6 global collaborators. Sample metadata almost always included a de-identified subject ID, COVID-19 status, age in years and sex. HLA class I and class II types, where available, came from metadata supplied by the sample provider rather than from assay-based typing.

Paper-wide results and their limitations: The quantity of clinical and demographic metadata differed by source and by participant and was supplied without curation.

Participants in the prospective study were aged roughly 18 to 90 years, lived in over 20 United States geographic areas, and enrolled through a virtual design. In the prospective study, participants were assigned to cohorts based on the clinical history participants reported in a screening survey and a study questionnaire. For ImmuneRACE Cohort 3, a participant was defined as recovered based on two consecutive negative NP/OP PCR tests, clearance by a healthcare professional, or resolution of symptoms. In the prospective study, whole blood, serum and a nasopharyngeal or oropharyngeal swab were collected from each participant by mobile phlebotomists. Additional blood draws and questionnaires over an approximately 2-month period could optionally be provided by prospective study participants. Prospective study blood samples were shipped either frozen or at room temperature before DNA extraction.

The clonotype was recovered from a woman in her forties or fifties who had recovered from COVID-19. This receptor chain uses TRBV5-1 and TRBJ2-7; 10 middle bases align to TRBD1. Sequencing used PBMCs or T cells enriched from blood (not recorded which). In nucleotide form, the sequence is TGCGCCAGCAGCAGAGGGACAGGGGACCACGAGCAGTACTTC. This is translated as CASSRGTGDHEQYF.